The clone carrying this TCR beta chain was seen ten or more times. The data stem from a study of spatial heterogeneity in lung cancer. Time point defined: sample taken at primary tumor resection. Unsorted tumor, nontumor lung tissue or cryopreserved PBMC supplied the whole RNA. Every molecule of TCR cDNA had its own unique molecular identifier. From the 5' RACE reads, TCRdb called clonotypes with MiXCR, one entry per CDR3 protein. This table has under 75,000 distinct CDR3 sequences, approximately 8.9% appearing once. Unmatched junction bases numbered 8, after V lost 6 bases and J lost 3 bases. This CDR3 has 16 amino acids.

The receptor was isolated from a female donor with early-stage non-small cell lung cancer. The chain uses TRBV12-3 or TRBV12-4 and TRBJ2-6; 7 nucleotides align to TRBD1. Sample: PBMCs, taken at surgery. The CDR3 DNA is TGTGCCAGCAGCCCGGAAGGGGGCGGTGGGGCCAACGTCCTGACTTTC. Translation: CASSPEGGGGANVLTF.